Below are 9 T cell receptor beta chains sequenced from a single sample in a study of early T cells in non-severe SARS-CoV-2 infection (TCRdb year 2021). The library relied on 5' RACE. TCRdb shows the sequencer as NextSeq 500. The raw public data were reprocessed by TCRdb itself: fastp quality trimming at Q25, MiXCR clonotype calling, in-frame beta chains only. CDR3 protein duplicates are merged, each entry listing the most common genes and DNA. The table for this sample lists more than 60,000 distinct CDR3 sequences; about 13% of them were counted only once. Of the sample, approximately 6% falls within the top ten clones. Material for sequencing was whole blood. These receptors were collected from an adult who was a healthcare worker with PCR-confirmed SARS-CoV-2 infection or an uninfected control (not recorded which).

The chain carries TRBV5-5 and TRBJ2-7; D call uncertain. Germline CDR1 SGHKS, CDR2 YYEKEE (reference sequence). The CDR3 has 15 amino acids. Trimming removed 4 bases at V and 4 bases at J, with 18 bases between. The CDR3 spells CASSLRQADLYEQYF. The CDR3 DNA follows: TGTGCCAGCAGCCTGAGACAAGCCGACCTTTACGAGCAGTACTTC.

A few counts support this clonotype. The chain has TRBV20-1 and TRBJ1-5, with D possibly matching TRBD1 (6 bases). Germline CDR1 DFQATT, CDR2 SNEGSKA (reference sequence). V shed 4 bases and J shed 4 bases, with 8 bases lying between them. CDR3 size: 12 residues. For the CDR3, the DNA is TGCAGTGCTAACAGGGTGAATCAGCCCCAGCATTTT. It specifies CSANRVNQPQHF.

The table lists this clonotype with many counts. V and J are TRBV7-3 and TRBJ1-6; D not resolved. The CDR3 extends over 15 amino acids. V was clipped by 1 base and J by 4 bases, with 8 bases between them. Per the germline V gene, CDR1 is SGHTA and CDR2 is FQGTGA. CDR3 protein: CASSLSPEYNSPLHF. DNA for the CDR3: TGTGCCAGCAGCTTAAGTCCGGAGTATAATTCACCCCTCCACTTT.

This clonotype was counted many times. This chain connects TRBV3-1 to TRBJ2-1; D is unresolved. In germline, CDR1 is LGHDT, CDR2 YNNKEL (reference sequence). Trimming stripped 0 bases from V and 7 bases from J, with 7 bases between. The CDR3 sequence is 13 residues long. The chain's CDR3 is CASSQDRANEQFF. The DNA for the CDR3 is TGTGCCAGCAGCCAAGACCGAGCAAATGAGCAGTTCTTC.

This clonotype was detected ten times or more. The V and J genes are TRBV20-1 and TRBJ2-7; maybe TRBD2 (5 bases). The germline V gene has CDR1 DFQATT and CDR2 SNEGSKA (reference sequence). CDR3 length: 13 amino acids. The ends were cut back, 0 bases at V and 3 bases at J, with 9 bases in the middle. The CDR3 DNA reads as TGCAGTGCTAGAGATGGAGGCCGCTACGAGCAGTACTTC. It encodes CSARDGGRYEQYF.

This clonotype came up a few times. V and J are TRBV18 and TRBJ2-1, with D possibly matching TRBD2 (6 bases). The ends were cut back, 2 bases at V and 1 base at J, with 15 bases in the middle. This CDR3 is built from 17 residues. Germline V gene sequence: CDR1 KGHSH, CDR2 LQKENI. The CDR3 region has the DNA TGTGCCAGCTCACCAGATGGACGGGGGTGGTCCTACAATGAGCAGTTCTTC. Translation gives CASSPDGRGWSYNEQFF.

This chain links TRBV29-1 with TRBJ2-3; TRBD2 matches at 8 bases. The CDR3 has 17 amino acids. Per germline, CDR1 SQVTM and CDR2 ANQGSEA. With V trimmed by 1 base and J by 0 bases, 9 bases remained unmatched. The CDR3 bases are TGCAGCGTTGAAGTCGTGACTAGCGCACCTAGCACAGATACGCAGTATTTT. Protein sequence: CSVEVVTSAPSTDTQYF.

This clonotype was seen ten or more times. V usage is TRBV28 and J usage is TRBJ1-1; 7 positions match TRBD1. J lost 10 bases, V lost 3 bases, and 5 bases had no gene match. The CDR3 totals 12 residues. Germline-derived CDR1 and CDR2 are MDHEN and SYDVKM. The CDR3 loop is CASSFDRAGAFF. The CDR3, as DNA: TGTGCCAGCAGTTTCGACAGGGCGGGAGCTTTCTTT.

The gene calls are TRBV28 and TRBJ2-7, with unresolved D. CDR1 and CDR2 (germline): MDHEN, SYDVKM. V was pared by 3 bases and J by 7 bases, with 13 bases between. This CDR3 has 13 residues. For the CDR3, the DNA is TGTGCCAGCAGTTTCTGGCAAGATCGGGAGCAGTACTTC. Encoded protein: CASSFWQDREQYF.